The entry below describes one T cell receptor beta chain. V was shortened by 0 bases and J by 7 bases, with 13 bases between the two germline ends. In germline, CDR1 is SGHRS, CDR2 YFSETQ. The CDR3 runs 14 residues. Libraries were prepared by immunoSEQ multiplex PCR; TCRdb keeps only in-frame clonotypes and omits some of them. There are 150,000 to 200,000 clones in the sample; roughly nine tenths occur only once, and approximately 4% lies in the top ten. The entry originates in a study of blood T cell repertoires in COVID-19. The clonotype was recovered from a woman aged 70-85 years with acute or convalescent COVID-19. The gene calls are TRBV5-1 and TRBJ1-1; a weak D match, TRBD1 (5 bases). The sample comprised peripheral blood. CDR3 region: CASSLVRETHEAFF. CDR3 in DNA: TGCGCCAGCAGCTTGGTCAGGGAAACTCATGAAGCTTTCTTT.